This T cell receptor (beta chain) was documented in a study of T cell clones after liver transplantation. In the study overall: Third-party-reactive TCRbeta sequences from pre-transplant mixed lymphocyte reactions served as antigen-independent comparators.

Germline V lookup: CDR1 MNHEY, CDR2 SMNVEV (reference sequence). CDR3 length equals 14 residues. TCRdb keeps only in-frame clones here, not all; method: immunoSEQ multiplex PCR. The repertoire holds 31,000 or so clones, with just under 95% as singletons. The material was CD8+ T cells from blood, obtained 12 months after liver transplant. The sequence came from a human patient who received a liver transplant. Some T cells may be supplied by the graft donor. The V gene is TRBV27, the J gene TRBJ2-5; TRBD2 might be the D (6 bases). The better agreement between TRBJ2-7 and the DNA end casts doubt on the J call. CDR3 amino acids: CASSFGQGGYEQYF. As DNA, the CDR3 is TGTGCCAGCAGTTTTGGGCAGGGAGGCTACGAGCAGTACTTC.